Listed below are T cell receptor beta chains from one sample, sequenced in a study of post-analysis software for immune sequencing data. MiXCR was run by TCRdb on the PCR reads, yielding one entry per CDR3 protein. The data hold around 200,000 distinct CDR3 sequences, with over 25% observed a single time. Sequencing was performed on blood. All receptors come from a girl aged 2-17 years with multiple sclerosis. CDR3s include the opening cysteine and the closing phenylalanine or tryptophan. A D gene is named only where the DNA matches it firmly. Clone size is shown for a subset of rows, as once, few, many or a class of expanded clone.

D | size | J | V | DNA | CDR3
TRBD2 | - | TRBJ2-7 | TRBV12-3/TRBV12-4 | TGTGCCAGCAGTTTACGGCGGGGGGGCACGCAACACTACGAGCAGTACTTC | CASSLRRGGTQHYEQYF
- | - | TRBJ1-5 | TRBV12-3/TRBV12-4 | TGTGCCAGCAGTTTCCAGACCAATCAGCCCCAGCATTTT | CASSFQTNQPQHF
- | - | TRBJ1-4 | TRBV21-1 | TGTACCAGCAGCAAGGCAGATAATGAAAAACTGTTTTTT | CTSSKADNEKLFF
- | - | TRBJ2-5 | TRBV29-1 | TGCAGCGTTGATCCGGGACGGCAAGAGACCCAGTACTTC | CSVDPGRQETQYF
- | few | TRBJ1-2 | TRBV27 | TGTGCCAGCGCCTTTGGTAGTGCCTATGGCTACACCTTC | CASAFGSAYGYTF
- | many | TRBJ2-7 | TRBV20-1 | TGCAGTGGGCGGCTAGCGAGAGGGAACGAGCAGTACTTC | CSGRLARGNEQYF
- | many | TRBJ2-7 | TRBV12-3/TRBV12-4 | TGTGCCAGCAGTTTGTCCACACTAGTGGGCCAGCTCTACGAGCAGTACTTC | CASSLSTLVGQLYEQYF
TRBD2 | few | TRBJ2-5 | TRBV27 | TGTGCCAGCAGTTTATGGGGTAGCGGGTCCCGCAGGGCCCAAGAGACCCAGTACTTC | CASSLWGSGSRRAQETQYF
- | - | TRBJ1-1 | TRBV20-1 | TGCAGTGCTAGTGGGGGGTATGGCACTGAAGCTTTCTTT | CSASGGYGTEAFF
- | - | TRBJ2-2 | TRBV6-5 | TGTGCCAGCAGTTACGCGGCGAGGAACACCGGGGAGCTGTTTTTT | CASSYAARNTGELFF
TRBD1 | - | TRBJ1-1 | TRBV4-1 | TGCGCCAGCGGCCGAGGCCTGCCCAGGGGGCAGGGCACTGAAGCTTTCTTT | CASGRGLPRGQGTEAFF
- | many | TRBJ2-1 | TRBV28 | TGTGCCAGCAGGTACAACTGGGGTGAGCAGTTCTTC | CASRYNWGEQFF
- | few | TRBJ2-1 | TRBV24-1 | TGTGCCACCAGTGATTTTAAGGACGGCTCCTACAATGAGCAGTTCTTC | CATSDFKDGSYNEQFF
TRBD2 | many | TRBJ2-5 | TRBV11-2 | TGTGCCAGCAGCTTAGGACACGGGGGGATTGAAGAGACCCAGTACTTC | CASSLGHGGIEETQYF
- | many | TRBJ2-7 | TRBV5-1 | TGCGCCAGCAGCCTCGCCGGGGCACCCTACGAGCAGTACTTC | CASSLAGAPYEQYF
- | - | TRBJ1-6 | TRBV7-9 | TGTGCCAGCAGCTTAGAACAGTATAATTCACCCCTCCACTTT | CASSLEQYNSPLHF
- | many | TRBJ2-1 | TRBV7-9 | TGTGCCAGCAGCTTAGGTACGAGCGATGAGCAGTTCTTC | CASSLGTSDEQFF
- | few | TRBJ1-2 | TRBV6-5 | TGTGCCAGCAGTTACAGCCAGGCGTATGGCTACACCTTC | CASSYSQAYGYTF
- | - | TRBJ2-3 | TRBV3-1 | TGTGCCAGCAGCCAAGATAGCGGCAGGGGAACAGATACGCAGTATTTT | CASSQDSGRGTDTQYF
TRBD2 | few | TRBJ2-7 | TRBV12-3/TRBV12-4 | TGTGCCAGCAGGTTAGCGGGTGGGTCCTACAATGAGCAGTACTTC | CASRLAGGSYNEQYF
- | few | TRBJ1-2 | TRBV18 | TGTGCCAGCTCAGGAGGAGTGGGGGGATACTATGGCTACACCTTC | CASSGGVGGYYGYTF
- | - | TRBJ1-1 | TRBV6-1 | TGTGCCAGCACTGATCTGAAGGAAGCTTTCTTT | CASTDLKEAFF
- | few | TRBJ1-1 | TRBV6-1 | TGTGCCAGCAGTGAAACTCTGGGGGCCACTGAAGCTTTCTTT | CASSETLGATEAFF
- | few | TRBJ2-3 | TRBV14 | TGTGCCAGCAGCCAAGACATTGTACAGGGTCGGGGTACGCAGTATTTT | CASSQDIVQGRGTQYF
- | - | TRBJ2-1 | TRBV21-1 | TGTGCCGGCAGCAAAGTCTCTGGGCAGTTCTTC | CAGSKVSGQFF
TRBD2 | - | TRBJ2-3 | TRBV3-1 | TGTGCCAGCTCCCGGCTAGCGGGGACCTTAATTGGCACAGATACGCAGTATTTT | CASSRLAGTLIGTDTQYF
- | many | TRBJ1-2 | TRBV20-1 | TGCAGTGCTCCGGCGCGGAACTATGGCTACACCTTC | CSAPARNYGYTF
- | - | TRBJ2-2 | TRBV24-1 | TGTGCCACCAGTGATTCGCTAGTGACCGGGGAGCTGTTTTTT | CATSDSLVTGELFF
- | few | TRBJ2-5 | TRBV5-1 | TGCGCCAGCGGCTCGGACCGGGAACAAGAGACCCAGTACTTC | CASGSDREQETQYF
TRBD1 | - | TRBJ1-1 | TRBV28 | TGTGCCAGCAGTCAACCCCCGACAGGGGACACTGAAGCTTTCTTT | CASSQPPTGDTEAFF
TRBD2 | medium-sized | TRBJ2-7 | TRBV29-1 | TGCAGCGTTGCGGACGGGAGGGCCTACGAGCAGTACTTC | CSVADGRAYEQYF
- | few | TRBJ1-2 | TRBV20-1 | TGCAGTGCTCCCAGGACCGACGCCGGGGGCTACACCTTC | CSAPRTDAGGYTF
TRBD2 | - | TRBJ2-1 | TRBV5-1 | TGCGCCAGCAGCTTGGATGGTCGGGGGGCCTACAATGAGCAGTTCTTC | CASSLDGRGAYNEQFF
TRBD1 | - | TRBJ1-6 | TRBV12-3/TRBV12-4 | TGTGCCAGCAGTTTCGTTCCGGGACAGGGGAGGTTTTATAATTCACCCCTCCACTTT | CASSFVPGQGRFYNSPLHF
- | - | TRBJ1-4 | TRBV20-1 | TGCAGTGCTAGGATGGGGGGGGTTAATGAAAAACTGTTTTTT | CSARMGGVNEKLFF
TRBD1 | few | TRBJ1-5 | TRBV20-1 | TGCAGTGCGACGACAGGGAGGAACAATCAGCCCCAGCATTTT | CSATTGRNNQPQHF
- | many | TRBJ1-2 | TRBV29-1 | TGCAGCATCGCCGGGACACAATCTAACTATGGCTACACCTTC | CSIAGTQSNYGYTF
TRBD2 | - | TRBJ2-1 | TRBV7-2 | TGTGCCAGCGGCTTGGCGCTAGCGGGGGATGATGAGCAGTTCTTC | CASGLALAGDDEQFF
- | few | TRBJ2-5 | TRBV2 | TGTGCCAGCAGATCACTAGTGGAGGAGACCCAGTACTTC | CASRSLVEETQYF
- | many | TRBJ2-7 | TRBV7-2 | TGTGCCAGCAGCTCTGTGGACGAGTTCTACGAGCAGTACTTC | CASSSVDEFYEQYF
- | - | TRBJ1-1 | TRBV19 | TGTGCCAGTAGTATGGGGATGTGGAACACTGAAGCTTTCTTT | CASSMGMWNTEAFF
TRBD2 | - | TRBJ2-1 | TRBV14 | TGTGCCAGCAGCCAAATAGCGGGGGGACCCCATGAGCAGTTCTTC | CASSQIAGGPHEQFF
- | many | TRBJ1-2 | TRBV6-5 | TGTGCCAGCAGTTCAGCCCAGGGTAAGGGCTATGGCTACACCTTC | CASSSAQGKGYGYTF
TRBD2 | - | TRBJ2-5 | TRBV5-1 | TGCGCCAGCAGCCCCCCGGCCGGGACTAGCATAAAAGAGACCCAGTACTTC | CASSPPAGTSIKETQYF
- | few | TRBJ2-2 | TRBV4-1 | TGCGCCAGCAGCCAGTTTTGGGGGGCGCGGACCGGGGAGCTGTTTTTT | CASSQFWGARTGELFF
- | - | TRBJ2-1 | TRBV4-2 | TGTGCCAGCAGCCCGAAACTAGCTTCTGAGTGGAGCTCCTACAATGAGCGGTACTTC | CASSPKLASEWSSYNERYF
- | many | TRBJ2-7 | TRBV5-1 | TGCGCCAGCAAACCCGGGCTTGGGGGTTCCTACGAGCAGTACTTC | CASKPGLGGSYEQYF
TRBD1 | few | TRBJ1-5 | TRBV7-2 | TGTGCCAGCAGCCCCCGACAGGGCTCCCAGCCCCAGCATTTT | CASSPRQGSQPQHF
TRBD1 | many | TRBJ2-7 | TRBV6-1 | TGTGCCAGCACCCTGGACAGGGCATTTAGCGGACTCTCCTACGAGCAGTACTTC | CASTLDRAFSGLSYEQYF
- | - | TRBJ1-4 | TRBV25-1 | TGTGTCAGCAGTAAGAACAGGGCAGATAATGAAAAACTGTTTTTT | CVSSKNRADNEKLFF
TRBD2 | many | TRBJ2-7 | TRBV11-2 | TGTGCCAGCACCGAGTATAGCGGGATGGGTAACGAGCAGTACTTC | CASTEYSGMGNEQYF
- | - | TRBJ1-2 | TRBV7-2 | TGTGCCAGCAGCTTAGTCTTCCTCGGGCCCTATGGCTACACCTTC | CASSLVFLGPYGYTF
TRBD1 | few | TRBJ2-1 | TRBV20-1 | TGCAGTTACCCGACGGGGACAGGGAGGAATGAGCAGTTCTTC | CSYPTGTGRNEQFF
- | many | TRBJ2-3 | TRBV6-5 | TGTGCCAGCAGTTACAGGCTCCGTGTCAGGAGCTCTAGCACAGATACGCAGTATTTT | CASSYRLRVRSSSTDTQYF
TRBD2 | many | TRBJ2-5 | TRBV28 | TGTGCCAGCAGCGGACTAGCGGGGGCCCTCCAAGAGACCCAGTACTTC | CASSGLAGALQETQYF
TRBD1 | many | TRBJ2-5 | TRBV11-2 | TGTGCCAGCAGCTTAGGGGACAGGGACTTGGAGACCCAGTACTTC | CASSLGDRDLETQYF